Given below is one T cell receptor beta chain in context. This sample was included in a study of blood T cell repertoires in COVID-19. The junction had 17 bases not matched to a gene; V was cut back by 2 bases and J by 0 bases. The CDR3 contains 20 residues. CDR1 is ENHRY, CDR2 SYGVKD, per germline. Profiled with immunoSEQ multiplex PCR; TCRdb holds only in-frame clones, not every one. The data contain roughly 180,000 clones, 60% to 85% of them singletons. What was sequenced was peripheral blood. This clonotype was obtained from an older woman with COVID-19, enrolled during active disease. The chain is built from TRBV10-3 and TRBJ2-3, with 7 nucleotides matching TRBD1. The chain's CDR3 is CAISEPKTGRKASSTDTQYF. As DNA, the CDR3 is TGTGCCATCAGTGAGCCTAAGACAGGGCGAAAGGCTTCTAGCACAGATACGCAGTATTTT.